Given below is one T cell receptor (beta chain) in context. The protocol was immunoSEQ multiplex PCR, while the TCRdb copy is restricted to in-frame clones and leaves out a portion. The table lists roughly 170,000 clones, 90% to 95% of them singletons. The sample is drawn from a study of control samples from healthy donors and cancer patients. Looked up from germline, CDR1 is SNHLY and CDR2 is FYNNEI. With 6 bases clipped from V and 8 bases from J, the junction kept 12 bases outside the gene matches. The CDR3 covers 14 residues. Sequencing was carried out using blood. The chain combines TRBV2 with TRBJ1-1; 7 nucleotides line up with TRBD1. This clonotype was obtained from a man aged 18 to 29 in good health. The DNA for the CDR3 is TGTGCCAGCAGGGACTTCGGACAGGCTCCAGAAGCTTTCTTT. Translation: CASRDFGQAPEAFF.